This TCR beta chain was documented in a study of blood T cells in healthy people across ages. The V gene's germline CDR1 is DFQATT and CDR2 SNEGSKA (reference sequence). This CDR3 contains 12 residues. This clonotype appeared a few times. The junction and the germline gene differ at one end; a read error may be behind it. Through a sample-barcoded 5' primer and a J-beta primer mix, a second PCR was run for about 6 to 11 cycles. TCRdb ran MiXCR on the 5' RACE reads and lists one entry per CDR3 protein. The sample shows roughly 1 million distinct CDR3 sequences, under 30% of them seen only once. The same data also went into a second study, on T cells of mothers and their children.

The sample comprised blood. The TCR originated in a girl aged 2-10 years in good health. The gene calls are TRBV20-1 and TRBJ1-2; no firm D call. The CDR3 protein is CSARDTAYGYTF. DNA of the CDR3: TGCAGTGCCAGAGATACAGCCTATGGCTACACCTTC.